The 17 T cell receptor beta chains presented below share a single source sample, sequenced in a study of T cells in Graves' hyperthyroidism and ophthalmopathy (dated by TCRdb to between 2018 and 2021). Receptor amplification or capture employed multiplex PCR. The sequencer listed for this sample is Illumina HiSeq 2000. The TCR beta CDR3 regions were amplified from the RNA transcripts. A first-round RT-PCR of the TCR CDR3 used the HTBI primer set with the Qiagen OneStep RT-PCR kit. Through fastp at Q25 and MiXCR, TCRdb rebuilt clones from the public reads, retaining in-frame beta chains. Identical CDR3 protein sequences are pooled into one entry, listed with their most common genes and DNA. The sample table contains 250,000 to 350,000 distinct CDR3 sequences; only one count was recorded for 16% of them. Roughly a third of the sample is held by the ten biggest clonotypes. The sequenced sample was blood. The receptors derive from a man aged 25 to 45 with Graves' hyperthyroidism.

The chain carries TRBV6-1 and TRBJ1-5; D possibly corresponds to TRBD1 (5 bases). The V end lost 0 bases, the J end lost 2 bases, and 5 bases lay between the germline ends. The CDR3 contains 14 residues. The germline V gene encodes CDR1 MNHNS and CDR2 SASEGT. DNA of the CDR3: TGTGCCAGCAGTGAAGCCAGGGGCAATCAGCCCCAGCATTTT. It specifies CASSEARGNQPQHF.

There are many counts of this clonotype. The chain recombines TRBV6-1 with TRBJ2-7, with TRBD2 as a possible D gene (5 bases). Germline CDR1 is MNHNS and CDR2 is SASEGT. Trimming removed 8 bases from V and 2 bases from J, with 13 bases in between. The CDR3 has 13 residues. The CDR3 coding sequence is TGTGCCAGCGGGCGAGCGGAGCCCTACGAGCAGTACTTC. Protein: CASGRAEPYEQYF.

This clonotype occurred many times. J is TRBJ2-1 and V is TRBV11-2; 8 bases are a match to TRBD2. The junction had 9 bases not matched to a gene; V was cut back by 5 bases and J by 9 bases. This CDR3 spans 14 amino acids. Germline CDR1 and CDR2: SGHAT and FQNNGV. The CDR3 nucleotides are TGTGCCAGCAGCCTTGCTCGGGGGGGGGGTGAGCAGTTCTTC. This encodes CASSLARGGGEQFF. The variable domain in full, with the rest retrieved from reference TRBV11-2 and TRBJ2-1, is EAGVAQSPRYKIIEKRQSVAFWCNPISGHATLYWYQQILGQGPKLLIQFQNNGVVDDSQLPKDRFSAERLKGVDSTLKIQPAKLEDSAVYLCASSLARGGGEQFFGPGTRLTVL.

Many counts were recorded for this clonotype. The genes are TRBV20-1 and TRBJ2-1; no clear D. The germline V and J ends were trimmed by 0 bases and 3 bases, with 9 bases remaining between them. Germline CDR1 is DFQATT and CDR2 is SNEGSKA (reference sequence). This CDR3 region has 14 residues. The CDR3 loop is CSARDWLHYNEQFF. The CDR3 DNA follows: TGCAGTGCTAGAGATTGGCTCCACTACAATGAGCAGTTCTTC.

The rearrangement joins TRBV6-6 to TRBJ2-1, with a possible D match to TRBD2 (5 bases). This CDR3 contains 13 residues. The V end was cut by 0 bases, the J end by 7 bases, with 7 bases between. Germline assignment: CDR1 MNHNY and CDR2 SVGAGI (reference sequence). The CDR3 DNA reads as TGTGCCAGCAGTTACTCGTGGAGGAATGAGCAGTTCTTC. It encodes CASSYSWRNEQFF.

This clonotype was picked up many times. The chain combines TRBV6-1 with TRBJ2-1; tentatively, D is TRBD1 or TRBD2 (6 bases each). Trimming cost V 5 bases and J 2 bases, with 16 bases left between them. CDR3 length equals 16 residues. Germline loops: CDR1 MNHNS, CDR2 SASEGT. The DNA of the CDR3 is TGTGCCAGCAGTAGTCGGGGGCTGCCAACCTACAATGAGCAGTTCTTC. It codes for CASSSRGLPTYNEQFF.

This clonotype was observed a few times. The V and J genes are TRBV20-1 and TRBJ2-7; tentative D call: TRBD2 (6 bases). This CDR3 contains 15 residues. Per the germline V gene, CDR1 is DFQATT and CDR2 is SNEGSKA (reference sequence). V gave up 6 bases and J gave up 3 bases, with 21 bases separating them. The CDR3 loop is CSAQRGGTEDYEQYF. In DNA, the CDR3 is TGCAGTGCCCAGAGGGGTGGGACTGAAGACTACGAGCAGTACTTC.

CDR3 sequence: CASSPPGSRAQYF. CDR3 coding DNA: TGCGCCAGCAGCCCGCCCGGGTCCCGAGCCCAGTACTTC. This chain joins TRBV5-1 and TRBJ2-5; no definite D call. The germline V gene encodes CDR1 SGHRS and CDR2 YFSETQ. CDR3 length equals 13 residues. V lost 4 bases to trimming and J lost 9 bases, with 16 bases between them.

This clonotype was picked up a small number of times. A read error may explain this, as a much larger clone is one base away. The chain joins TRBV6-5 to TRBJ2-5; no firm D call. The V end lost 2 bases, the J end lost 4 bases, and 11 bases lay between the germline ends. This CDR3 has 14 amino acids. Germline V gene sequence: CDR1 MNHEY, CDR2 SVGAGI. This chain's CDR3 is CASSYPRLPETQYF. The CDR3 coding sequence is TGTGCCAGCAGTTACCCGAGGCTGCCAGAGACCCAGTACTTC.

In this sample, this clonotype turned up many times. The V gene is TRBV6-1, the J gene TRBJ2-1; 11 nucleotides align to TRBD1. Germline values: CDR1 MNHNS, CDR2 SASEGT. The CDR3 totals 13 residues. V shed 8 bases, J shed 5 bases, and the junction held 2 bases outside the gene matches. As DNA, the CDR3 is TGTGCCAGCCGGGACAGGGGGGACAATGAGCAGTTCTTC. As protein: CASRDRGDNEQFF.

The sample holds many counts of this clonotype. The chain recombines TRBV12-3 or TRBV12-4 with TRBJ1-5; D is ambiguous. V dropped 2 bases and J dropped 4 bases, with 6 bases sitting between them. CDR3 length equals 13 residues. The DNA for the CDR3 is TGTGCCAGCAGTTTATTGGAAAATCAGCCCCAGCATTTT. This sequence encodes CASSLLENQPQHF.

This clonotype was detected ten times or more. DNA for the CDR3: TGTGCCAGCAACGGAATACAGGGGGGCGAGCAGTACTTC. As protein: CASNGIQGGEQYF. The chain recombines TRBV7-9 with TRBJ2-7; 8 bases agree with TRBD1. V gave up 7 bases and J gave up 6 bases; unmatched junction bases: 8. The CDR3 length is 13 residues. Germline-derived CDR1 and CDR2 are SEHNR and FQNEAQ (reference sequence).

This clonotype was seen only a few times. This chain uses TRBV28 with TRBJ2-6; perhaps D is TRBD1 or TRBD2 (5 bases each). Germline CDR1 is MDHEN and CDR2 is SYDVKM. V was trimmed by 9 bases and J by 4 bases, leaving 10 bases between them. The CDR3 length is 13 residues. The CDR3 DNA reads as TGTGCCAGGCCGGGGCGGGGGGCCAACGTCCTGACTTTC. Translated, it gives CARPGRGANVLTF.

This sequence joins TRBV25-1 and TRBJ2-6; 10 bases match TRBD1. V gave up 8 bases and J gave up 2 bases; unmatched junction bases: 12. Germline CDR1 MGHDK, CDR2 SYGVNS. CDR3 length equals 18 residues. The CDR3 DNA reads as TGTGCCAGCGAAGGCCGGGACAGGGGCTATCCTGGGGCCAACGTCCTGACTTTC. The encoded protein is CASEGRDRGYPGANVLTF.

The rearrangement uses TRBV5-1 and TRBJ2-1, with 9 bases that match TRBD2. The J segment lost 0 bases and the V segment lost 4 bases, leaving 5 bases of the junction unmatched. In germline, CDR1 is SGHRS, CDR2 YFSETQ. The CDR3 contains 16 residues. DNA for the CDR3: TGCGCCAGCAGCCAGCGGGAGGCCTACTCCTACAATGAGCAGTTCTTC. Its protein product is CASSQREAYSYNEQFF.

This clonotype was seen ten or more times. CDR3: CASSTSGTSPDTQYF. CDR3 in DNA: TGTGCCAGCAGCACCAGCGGGACTAGCCCAGATACGCAGTATTTT. V usage is TRBV7-3 and J usage is TRBJ2-3; 9 bases agree with TRBD2. Germline V gives CDR1 SGHTA, CDR2 FQGTGA. The CDR3 covers 15 residues. J lost 4 bases, V lost 5 bases, and 7 bases had no gene match. Full variable domain (missing parts from reference TRBV7-3 and TRBJ2-3): GAGVSQTPSNKVTEKGKYVELRCDPISGHTALYWYRQSLGQGPEFLIYFQGTGAADDSGLPNDRFFAVRPEGSVSTLKIQRTERGDSAVYLCASSTSGTSPDTQYFGPGTRLTVL.

The table lists this clonotype with a few counts. The chain couples TRBV6-1 to TRBJ2-6; D may be TRBD1 (5 bases). The germline V and J ends were trimmed by 10 bases and 1 base, with 11 bases remaining between them. Per germline, CDR1 MNHNS and CDR2 SASEGT. The CDR3 contains 14 residues. CDR3 sequence reads: CATQDMSGANVLTF. Here the CDR3 DNA reads TGTGCCACCCAGGACATGTCTGGGGCCAACGTCCTGACTTTC.